This T cell receptor (beta chain) was found in a study of T cell repertoires in cytomegalovirus infection. Study at large: Public TCR beta signatures indicated both CMV infection and matching HLA type. General study results and limits: Using cumulative public TCR beta family frequency, the authors identified those who carried CMV together with the relevant HLA. In two of eight donors, the top clonotype was HLA-C-restricted CMV-specific.

TCRdb fed the reads into MiXCR, producing one record per CDR3 protein. The sample consists of about 230,000 distinct CDR3 sequences, under 25% of them appearing once. CDR3 length: 12 residues. V was shortened by 6 bases and J by 7 bases, with 13 bases between the two germline ends. This clonotype was detected only a few times. Antigen specificity is unknown. This receptor was taken from a human donor in good health (CMV status not recorded). Some clones in this sample may be carry-over from other donors' samples. V and J are TRBV12-3 or TRBV12-4 and TRBJ2-7; D not certain. Sample: CD8+ T cells from PBMCs. The CDR3 sequence is CASSPDPLEQYF. The DNA for the CDR3 is TGTGCCAGCAGCCCAGACCCTTTAGAGCAGTACTTC.